The T cell receptor beta chain described here comes from a study of blood T cell repertoires in COVID-19. Study at large: Material from acute and convalescent COVID-19 was sourced from the United States, Italy and Spain.

Residents of approximately 25 US areas, aged roughly 18 to 89 years, made up the participants. Cohorts were determined from participant-reported clinical history. Two negative PCRs, clearance, or symptom resolution were required of recovered Cohort 3 donors. TCRdb's copy holds only in-frame clones and misses some; the assay was immunoSEQ multiplex PCR. The data show 490,000 or so clones, with more than 75% seen just once and approximately 1.8% held by the top ten. This CDR3 has 14 amino acids. From germline, CDR1 is MNHEY and CDR2 SMNVEV (reference sequence). V was pared by 3 bases and J by 6 bases, with 12 bases between.

The sequenced material came from PBMCs or T cells enriched from blood (not recorded which). V is TRBV27 and J is TRBJ2-1; TRBD2 might be the D (5 bases). The sequence derives from a woman between 40 and 50 years old who had recovered from COVID-19. CDR3 sequence: CASSFRDIGNEQFF. CDR3 bases: TGTGCCAGCAGTTTCCGGGATATAGGCAATGAGCAGTTCTTC.